The TCR beta chain under discussion was sequenced for a study of siplizumab effects on memory and regulatory T cells. Whole-study findings and limits: Roughly 75-95% of proliferating CD4+ or CD8+ clones defied assignment to a naive or memory phenotype. The drug siplizumab significantly decreased the alloreactive sequences that could be traced to unstimulated CD4+ memory cells. Apparently more diverse than memory cells, naive T cells also seemed major alloresponse contributors.

The CDR3 is made up of 12 amino acids. In germline, CDR1 is SGHRS, CDR2 YFSETQ. On this clone: Its antigen is undetermined.

Per sample, about 10^5 TCR templates underwent assay. Method: immunoSEQ multiplex PCR; TCRdb's copy keeps in-frame clones and lacks some. The repertoire has just over 60,000 clones, around three quarters of them found once; the top ten carry approximately 0.4%. The chain recombines TRBV5-1 with TRBJ1-3; D is undetermined. The specimen sequenced was memory CD4+ T cells sorted from blood. This TCR came from a human donor in good health. CDR3 DNA sequence: TGCTCCTGGCGGCCCTCTGGAAACACCATATATTTT. The encoded protein is CSWRPSGNTIYF.